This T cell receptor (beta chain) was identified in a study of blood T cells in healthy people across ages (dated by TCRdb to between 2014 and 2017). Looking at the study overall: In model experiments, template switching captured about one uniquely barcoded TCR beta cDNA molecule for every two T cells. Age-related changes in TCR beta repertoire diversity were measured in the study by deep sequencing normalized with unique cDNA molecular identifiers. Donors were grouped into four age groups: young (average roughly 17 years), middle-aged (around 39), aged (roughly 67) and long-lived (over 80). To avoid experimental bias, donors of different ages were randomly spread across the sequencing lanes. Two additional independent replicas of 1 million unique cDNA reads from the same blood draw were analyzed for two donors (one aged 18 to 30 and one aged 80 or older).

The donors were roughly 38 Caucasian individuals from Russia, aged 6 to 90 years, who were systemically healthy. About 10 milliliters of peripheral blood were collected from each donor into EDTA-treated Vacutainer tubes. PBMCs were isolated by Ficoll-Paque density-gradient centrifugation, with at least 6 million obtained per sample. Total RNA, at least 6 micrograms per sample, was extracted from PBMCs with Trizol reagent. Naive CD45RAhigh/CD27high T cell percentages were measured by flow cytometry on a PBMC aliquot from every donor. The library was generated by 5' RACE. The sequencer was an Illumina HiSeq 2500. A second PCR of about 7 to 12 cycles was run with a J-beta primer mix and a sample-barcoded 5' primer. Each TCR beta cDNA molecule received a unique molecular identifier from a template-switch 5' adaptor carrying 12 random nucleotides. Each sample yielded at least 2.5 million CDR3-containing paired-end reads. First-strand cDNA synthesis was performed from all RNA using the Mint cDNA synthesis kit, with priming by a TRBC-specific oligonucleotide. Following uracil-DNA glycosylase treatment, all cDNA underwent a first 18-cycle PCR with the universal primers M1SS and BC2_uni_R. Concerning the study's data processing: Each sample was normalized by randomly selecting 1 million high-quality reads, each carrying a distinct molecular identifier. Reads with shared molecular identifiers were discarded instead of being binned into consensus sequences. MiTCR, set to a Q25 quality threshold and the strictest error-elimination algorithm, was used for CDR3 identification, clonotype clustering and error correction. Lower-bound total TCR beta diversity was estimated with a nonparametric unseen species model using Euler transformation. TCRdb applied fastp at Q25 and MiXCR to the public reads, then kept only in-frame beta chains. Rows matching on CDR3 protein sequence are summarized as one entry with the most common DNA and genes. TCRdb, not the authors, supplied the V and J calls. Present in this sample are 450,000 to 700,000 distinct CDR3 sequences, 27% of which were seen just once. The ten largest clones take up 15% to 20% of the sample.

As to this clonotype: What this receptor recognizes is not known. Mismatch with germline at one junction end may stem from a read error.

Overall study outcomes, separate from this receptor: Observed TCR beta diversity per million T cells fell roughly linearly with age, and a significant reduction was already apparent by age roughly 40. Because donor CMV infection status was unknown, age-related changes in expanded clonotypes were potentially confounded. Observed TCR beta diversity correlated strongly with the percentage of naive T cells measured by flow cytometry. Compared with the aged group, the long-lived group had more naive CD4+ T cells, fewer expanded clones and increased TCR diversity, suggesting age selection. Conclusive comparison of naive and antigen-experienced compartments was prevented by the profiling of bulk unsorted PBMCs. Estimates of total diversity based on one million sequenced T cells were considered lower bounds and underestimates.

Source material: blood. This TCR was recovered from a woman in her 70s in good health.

Read as DNA, the sequence is TGCAGTGTTAGAAGGCCGGGATACAATGAGCAGTTCTTC. Its translation is CSVRRPGYNEQFF. The chain is encoded by TRBV20-1 joined to TRBJ2-1; 5 matching bases give a weak D call of TRBD2. Including cysteine and phenylalanine, the CDR3 has 13 amino acids. Left in the record is the CDR3 DNA by itself, 39 bases read in frame from the first base. The CDR1 and CDR2 encoded by the germline V gene (reference sequence) are DFQATT and SNEGSKA.